This passage covers 27 T cell receptor beta chains from one sample sequenced in a study of shared clonotypes between healthy human individuals. Sequencing was performed with immunoSEQ multiplex PCR; in TCRdb, only in-frame clones are kept and a portion is missing. The repertoire consists of 550,000 to 700,000 clones, with around 73% occurring once and the leading ten covering roughly 1.9%. Sequencing was performed on memory CD4+ T cells sorted from blood. Subset denoted: CD45RA-negative fraction. These receptor sequences come from a woman aged 25-40 years in good health.

The V call is TRBV5-6, the J call TRBJ2-2; possibly TRBD2 for D (7 bases). Germline assignment: CDR1 SGHDT and CDR2 YYEEEE. With 3 bases removed from V and 3 bases from J, the gap between germline ends came to 15 bases. This CDR3 has 16 amino acids. The CDR3 bases are TGTGCCAGCAGCTCACTTGGGGGGGCGCACACCGGGGAGCTGTTTTTT. It translates to CASSSLGGAHTGELFF.

The chain links TRBV5-1 to TRBJ2-5; the match to TRBD1 covers 7 bases. Germline V gene lookup returns CDR1 SGHRS and CDR2 YFSETQ. The V segment lost 0 bases and the J segment 10 bases; nucleotides outside the gene matches: 9. The CDR3 extends over 14 amino acids. The DNA for the CDR3 is TGCGCCAGCAGCTTGGATGAGCCAGGGGGAATCCAGTACTTC. Encoded protein: CASSLDEPGGIQYF. The full variable domain, completed using reference TRBV5-1 and TRBJ2-5, is KAGVTQTPRYLIKTRGQQVTLSCSPISGHRSVSWYQQTPGQGLQFLFEYFSETQRNKGNFPGRFSGRQFSNSRSEMNVSTLELGDSALYLCASSLDEPGGIQYFGPGTRLLVL.

This chain connects TRBV5-4 to TRBJ2-5, with D unclear. Germline lookup yields CDR1 SGHNT and CDR2 YYREEE (reference sequence). V lost 4 bases to trimming and J lost 5 bases, with 18 bases between them. The CDR3 spans 15 residues. The CDR3 protein is CASSPVNGPSETQYF. As DNA, the CDR3 is TGTGCCAGCAGCCCCGTTAACGGGCCCTCGGAGACCCAGTACTTC. Combining the CDR3 with reference TRBV5-4 and TRBJ2-5 gives the whole variable domain ETGVTQSPTHLIKTRGQQVTLRCSSQSGHNTVSWYQQALGQGPQFIFQYYREEENGRGNFPPRFSGLQFPNYSSELNVNALELDDSALYLCASSPVNGPSETQYFGPGTRLLVL.

This chain joins TRBV5-4 and TRBJ2-3; no reliable D call. CDR3 length: 13 amino acids. V shed 6 bases and J shed 4 bases, with 12 bases lying between them. CDR1 and CDR2 from the germline V gene are SGHNT and YYREEE (reference sequence). The CDR3 bases are TGTGCCAGCACCCCTGGGTCGCCAGATACGCAGTATTTT. Protein sequence: CASTPGSPDTQYF. Together with reference TRBV5-4 and TRBJ2-3, the CDR3 gives the full variable domain: ETGVTQSPTHLIKTRGQQVTLRCSSQSGHNTVSWYQQALGQGPQFIFQYYREEENGRGNFPPRFSGLQFPNYSSELNVNALELDDSALYLCASTPGSPDTQYFGPGTRLTVL.

The CDR3 sequence is CASRYTGSNTEAFF. In DNA form, the CDR3 reads TGTGCCAGCAGATATACAGGGAGTAACACTGAAGCTTTCTTT. The V call is TRBV6-1, the J call TRBJ1-1, with TRBD1 as a possible D gene (6 bases). Trimming shortened V by 6 bases and J by 2 bases, and 13 bases separated the two germline ends. The CDR3 length is 14 residues. The V gene's germline CDR1 is MNHNS and CDR2 SASEGT.

The V call is TRBV10-2, the J call TRBJ1-2; D uncertain. V lost 8 bases and J lost 4, with 23 bases in between. This CDR3 is built from 16 residues. Germline assignment: CDR1 WSHSY and CDR2 SAAADI. CDR3 bases: TGCGCCAGCTCCTCTCCTCGGGGAGGGATAGCCTATGGCTACACCTTC. It encodes CASSSPRGGIAYGYTF.

This clone was seen repeatedly, ten times or more. J is TRBJ2-3 and V is TRBV13; 7 nucleotides line up with TRBD1. J was trimmed by 0 bases and V by 2 bases; bases with no gene match: 8. The CDR3 extends over 17 amino acids. The germline V gene has CDR1 PRHDT and CDR2 FYEKMQ (reference sequence). The CDR3, as DNA: TGTGCCAGCAGCTTAAGGACAGGATCTACTAGCACAGATACGCAGTATTTT. Protein: CASSLRTGSTSTDTQYF.

Comments on this clone: Other DNA variants within this sample encode the same CDR3. This chain connects TRBV6-1 to TRBJ1-5, with D uncertain. The CDR3 covers 13 residues. CDR1 is MNHNS and CDR2 is SASEGT in the germline V gene. Trimming shortened V by 9 bases and J by 0 bases, and 9 bases separated the two germline ends. The CDR3 loop reads CASTFYSNQPQHF. The CDR3 DNA reads as TGTGCCAGTACATTTTATAGCAATCAGCCCCAGCATTTT.

The chain recombines TRBV7-2 with TRBJ2-5; possibly TRBD2 for D (7 bases). V lost 9 bases to trimming and J lost 4 bases, with 18 bases between them. Germline V gene lookup returns CDR1 SGHTA and CDR2 FQGNSA. This CDR3 has 14 amino acids. The CDR3 here is CARRTRGGGETQYF. The CDR3 DNA reads as TGTGCCAGAAGGACTAGGGGGGGCGGAGAGACCCAGTACTTC. Using reference TRBV7-2 and TRBJ2-5 for the parts outside the CDR3, the full variable domain is GAGVSQSPSNKVTEKGKDVELRCDPISGHTALYWYRQSLGQGLEFLIYFQGNSAPDKSGLPSDRFSAERTGGSVSTLTIQRTQQEDSAVYLCARRTRGGGETQYFGPGTRLLVL.

CDR3 bases: TGCGCCAGCAGCCAACTACAGGGGGTCGCAGATACGCAGTATTTT. Translating gives CASSQLQGVADTQYF. V is TRBV4-1 and J is TRBJ2-3, with 8 bases identical to TRBD1. This CDR3 region has 15 residues. With V trimmed by 2 bases and J by 4 bases, 5 bases remained unmatched. Germline V gene sequence: CDR1 MGHRA, CDR2 YSYEKL.

The chain recombines TRBV6-1 with TRBJ1-1; no definite D call. Germline CDR1 is MNHNS and CDR2 is SASEGT. This CDR3 region has 10 residues. Deletions cut 7 bases from V and 11 bases from J, with 11 bases between. The CDR3 DNA follows: TGTGCCAGCATAGACATGCGGGCTTTCTTT. Its translation: CASIDMRAFF.

In this sample, this clone turned up many times. The V gene is TRBV18, the J gene TRBJ1-1; TRBD1 might be the D (6 bases). CDR3 length equals 16 residues. In germline, CDR1 is KGHSH, CDR2 LQKENI. Deletions cut 4 bases from V and 3 bases from J, with 18 bases between. The CDR3 sequence: CASSQGVQGWDTEAFF. The CDR3 DNA follows: TGTGCCAGCTCACAAGGGGTACAGGGATGGGACACTGAAGCTTTCTTT.

CDR3 amino acids: CASSEAQGVGEKLFF. CDR3 nucleotide sequence: TGTGCCAGCAGTGAAGCGCAAGGGGTAGGCGAAAAACTGTTTTTT. V gene TRBV2 combines with J gene TRBJ1-4; D might be TRBD1 (5 bases). CDR1 and CDR2 (germline): SNHLY, FYNNEI. Trimming cost V 0 bases and J 8 bases, with 13 bases left between them. There are 15 residues in the CDR3.

Only one count was recorded for this clone. The chain employs TRBV7-7 and TRBJ2-5, with D maybe TRBD1 (6 bases). The germline V gene encodes CDR1 SSHAT and CDR2 FNYEAQ (reference sequence). The CDR3 consists of 14 residues. V was pared by 1 base and J by 7 bases, with 13 bases between. The CDR3 DNA is TGTGCCAGCAGCTTAGGCGGCAGGGGATCGACCCAGTACTTC. It codes for CASSLGGRGSTQYF.

This sequence joins TRBV5-1 and TRBJ2-5, with 7 bases aligning to TRBD1. Germline-derived CDR1 and CDR2 are SGHRS and YFSETQ. J gave up 5 bases and V 2 bases, and 9 bases lay outside the gene matches. The CDR3 consists of 15 residues. In nucleotides, the CDR3 is TGCGCCAGCAGCTTTGGAGACAGGGATGGGGAGACCCAGTACTTC. Its translation: CASSFGDRDGETQYF.

The rearrangement uses TRBV2 and TRBJ2-3, with 10 bases lining up with TRBD2. After removal of 4 bases from V and 4 bases from J, the junction contained 8 bases not matched to a gene. This CDR3 has 16 residues. The germline V gene has CDR1 SNHLY and CDR2 FYNNEI. Here the CDR3 DNA reads TGTGCCAGCAGTGCGGGAGCGGGAGGGAATGCAGATACGCAGTATTTT. This sequence encodes CASSAGAGGNADTQYF. The variable domain in full, with the rest retrieved from reference TRBV2 and TRBJ2-3, is EPEVTQTPSHQVTQMGQEVILRCVPISNHLYFYWYRQILGQKVEFLVSFYNNEISEKSEIFDDQFSVERPDGSNFTLKIRSTKLEDSAMYFCASSAGAGGNADTQYFGPGTRLTVL.

This clone was seen once. At one boundary the junction diverges from the germline segment, which might be a read error. Other DNA sequences in this sample translate to the same CDR3. CDR3 DNA: TGTGCCTGGCAAGCGGGCCACACTGAGGCTTTCTTT. It is translated as CAWQAGHTEAFF. The chain has TRBV30 and TRBJ1-1; D not certain. The V gene's germline CDR1 is GTSNPN and CDR2 SVGIG (reference sequence). The CDR3 length is 12 residues.

V is TRBV19 and J is TRBJ2-4, with 7 bases matching TRBD2. Germline lookup yields CDR1 LNHDA and CDR2 SQIVND (reference sequence). The V gene end was trimmed by 8 bases and the J gene end by 3 bases; junction bases not matched to a gene: 7. This CDR3 has 14 residues. CDR3 amino acids: CASGWLADKNIQYF. In DNA form, the CDR3 reads TGTGCCAGTGGCTGGCTAGCGGACAAAAACATTCAGTACTTC.

The genes are TRBV7-6 and TRBJ2-7; D is perhaps TRBD2 (5 bases). The CDR3 consists of 18 residues. Per germline, CDR1 SGHVS and CDR2 FNYEAQ. Trimming left V 5 bases short and J 2 bases short, with 25 bases between. The CDR3 DNA follows: TGTGCCAGCAGCCGACGTGAGGGTCTAAGTATGGGCCCCTACGAGCAGTACTTC. It specifies CASSRREGLSMGPYEQYF.

The chain joins TRBV6-5 to TRBJ2-2, with D possibly being TRBD2 (5 bases). The CDR3 is made up of 15 amino acids. Germline-derived CDR1 and CDR2 are MNHEY and SVGAGI. V shed 9 bases and J shed 6 bases, with 20 bases lying between them. The CDR3 here is CASRGRSDPSGELFF. The CDR3 nucleotides read TGTGCCAGTCGGGGAAGGTCCGACCCATCCGGGGAGCTGTTTTTT.

The chain couples TRBV4-1 to TRBJ1-4, with D maybe TRBD1 (6 bases). Per germline, CDR1 MGHRA and CDR2 YSYEKL. CDR3 length: 17 residues. Trimming took 6 bases from V and 3 from J, leaving 20 bases between them. CDR3 region: CASSPGHTLKANEKLFF. The CDR3 DNA follows: TGCGCCAGCAGTCCGGGACATACCCTCAAAGCTAATGAAAAACTGTTTTTT.

This clone was detected only a few times. This sequence joins TRBV5-1 and TRBJ2-3; TRBD1 aligns across 9 bases. This CDR3 contains 16 residues. V lost 6 bases to trimming and J lost 1 base; unmatched junction nucleotides: 9. Germline CDR1 SGHRS, CDR2 YFSETQ. The CDR3 region has the DNA TGCGCCAGCACCCCTTCCTGGGACAGGGGCACAGATACGCAGTATTTT. Translation: CASTPSWDRGTDTQYF.

The chain links TRBV5-1 to TRBJ2-3; 9 bases line up with TRBD2. V trimming: 4 bases; J trimming: 2 bases; junction bases outside the gene matches: 5. Germline loops: CDR1 SGHRS, CDR2 YFSETQ. The CDR3 spans 15 residues. The CDR3 region is CASSQTSGYTDTQYF. The CDR3, as DNA: TGCGCCAGCAGCCAGACTAGCGGATACACAGATACGCAGTATTTT.

J is TRBJ2-5 and V is TRBV5-1; D is unclear. CDR1 SGHRS and CDR2 YFSETQ come from the germline V gene. Trimming left V 4 bases short and J 1 base short, with 11 bases between. The length of the CDR3 is 14 residues. In nucleotides, the CDR3 is TGCGCCAGCAGCCCCGGTGGGGTCCAAGAGACCCAGTACTTC. This sequence encodes CASSPGGVQETQYF.

The table lists this clone with a few counts. The CDR3 DNA reads as TGTGCCACCAGCAGAGGGGGGACTAGCGGGAGGGCCGAGCAGTACTTC. Translation gives CATSRGGTSGRAEQYF. The J gene is TRBJ2-7, the V gene TRBV15; 16 nucleotides match TRBD2. Germline V CDR1 and CDR2: LNHNV, YYDKDF (reference sequence). This CDR3 is built from 16 residues. Trimming took 1 base from V and 6 from J; bases not matched to a gene: 3. Using reference TRBV15 and TRBJ2-7 for the parts outside the CDR3, the full variable domain is DAMVIQNPRYQVTQFGKPVTLSCSQTLNHNVMYWYQQKSSQAPKLLFHYYDKDFNNEADTPDNFQSRRPNTSFCFLDIRSPGLGDTAMYLCATSRGGTSGRAEQYFGPGTRLTVT.

This sequence joins TRBV5-6 and TRBJ2-7; D possibly matches TRBD1 or TRBD2 (5 bases each). The germline CDR1 and CDR2 sequences are SGHDT and YYEEEE. Trimming stripped 1 base from V and 5 bases from J, with 7 bases between. This CDR3 contains 12 residues. The DNA for the CDR3 is TGTGCCAGCAGCTTGTGGGGGAACGAGCAGTACTTC. Translated, it gives CASSLWGNEQYF.

The rearrangement links TRBV28 to TRBJ1-2; 12 bases fit TRBD1. The germline gives CDR1 MDHEN, CDR2 SYDVKM. CDR3 length: 14 amino acids. The V gene end was trimmed by 8 bases and the J gene end by 2 bases; junction bases not matched to a gene: 3. The CDR3 spells CASLGTGGNYGYTF. The CDR3 DNA reads as TGTGCCAGCCTTGGGACAGGGGGCAACTATGGCTACACCTTC.